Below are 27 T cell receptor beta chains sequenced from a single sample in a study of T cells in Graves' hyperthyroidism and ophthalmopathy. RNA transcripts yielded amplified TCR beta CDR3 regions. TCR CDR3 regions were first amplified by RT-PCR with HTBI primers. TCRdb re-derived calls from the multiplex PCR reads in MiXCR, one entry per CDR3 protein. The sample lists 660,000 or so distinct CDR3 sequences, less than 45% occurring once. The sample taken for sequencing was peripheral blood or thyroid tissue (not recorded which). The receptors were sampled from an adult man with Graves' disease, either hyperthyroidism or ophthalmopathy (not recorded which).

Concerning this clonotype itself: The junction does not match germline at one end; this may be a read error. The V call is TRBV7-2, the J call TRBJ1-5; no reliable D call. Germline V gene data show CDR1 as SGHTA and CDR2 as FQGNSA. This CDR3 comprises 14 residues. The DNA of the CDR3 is TGCGCCAGCAGCCCCGAGAGAGGATGGCAGCCCCAGCATTTT. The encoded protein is CASSPERGWQPQHF.

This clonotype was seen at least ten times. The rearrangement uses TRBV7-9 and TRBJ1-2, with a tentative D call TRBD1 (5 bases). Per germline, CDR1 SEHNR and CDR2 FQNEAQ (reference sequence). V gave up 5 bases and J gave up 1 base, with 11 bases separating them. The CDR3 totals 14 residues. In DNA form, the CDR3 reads TGTGCCAGCAGCGGGGGGACGGATAACTATGGCTACACCTTC. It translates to CASSGGTDNYGYTF. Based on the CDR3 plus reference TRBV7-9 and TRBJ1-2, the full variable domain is DTGVSQNPRHKITKRGQNVTFRCDPISEHNRLYWYRQTLGQGPEFLTYFQNEAQLEKSRLLSDRFSAERPKGSFSTLEIQRTEQGDSAMYLCASSGGTDNYGYTFGSGTRLTVV.

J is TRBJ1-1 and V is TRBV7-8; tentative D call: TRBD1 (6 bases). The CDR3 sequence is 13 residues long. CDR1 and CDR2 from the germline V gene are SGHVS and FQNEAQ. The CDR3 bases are TGTGCTAGAGATTGGCAGGGGATTACTGAAGCTTTCTTT. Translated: CARDWQGITEAFF. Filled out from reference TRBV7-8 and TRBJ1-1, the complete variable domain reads GAGVSQSPRYKVAKRGQDVALRCDPISGHVSLFWYQQALGQGPEFLTYFQNEAQLDKSGLPSDRFFAERPEGSVSTLKIQRTQQEDSAVYLCARDWQGITEAFFGQGTRLTVV.

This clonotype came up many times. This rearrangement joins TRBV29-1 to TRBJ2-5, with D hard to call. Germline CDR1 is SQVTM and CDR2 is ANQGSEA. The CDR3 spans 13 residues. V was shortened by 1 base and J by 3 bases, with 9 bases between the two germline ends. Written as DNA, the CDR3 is TGCAGCGTTGAAGGCAGCATTGAAGAGACCCAGTACTTC. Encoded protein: CSVEGSIEETQYF.

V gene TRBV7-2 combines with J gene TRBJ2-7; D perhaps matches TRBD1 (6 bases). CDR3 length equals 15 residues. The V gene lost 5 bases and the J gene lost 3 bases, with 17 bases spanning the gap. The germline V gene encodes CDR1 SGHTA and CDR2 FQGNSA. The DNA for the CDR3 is TGTGCCAGCAGCGGCGGCACAGGGTGGGACTACGAGCAGTACTTC. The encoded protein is CASSGGTGWDYEQYF.

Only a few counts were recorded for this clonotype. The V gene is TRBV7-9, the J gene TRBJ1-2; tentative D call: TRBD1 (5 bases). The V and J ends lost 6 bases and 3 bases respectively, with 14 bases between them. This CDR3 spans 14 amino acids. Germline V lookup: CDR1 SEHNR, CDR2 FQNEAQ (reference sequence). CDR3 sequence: CASSQGAADYGYTF. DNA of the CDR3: TGTGCCAGCAGTCAAGGGGCCGCCGACTATGGCTACACCTTC.

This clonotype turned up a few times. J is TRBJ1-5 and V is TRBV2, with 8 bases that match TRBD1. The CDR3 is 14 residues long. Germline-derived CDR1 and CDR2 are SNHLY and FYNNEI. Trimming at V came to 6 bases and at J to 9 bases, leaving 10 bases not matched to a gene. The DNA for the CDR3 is TGTGCCAGCAGAGAGGACAGGGCTCTTGGGCCCCAGCATTTT. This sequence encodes CASREDRALGPQHF.

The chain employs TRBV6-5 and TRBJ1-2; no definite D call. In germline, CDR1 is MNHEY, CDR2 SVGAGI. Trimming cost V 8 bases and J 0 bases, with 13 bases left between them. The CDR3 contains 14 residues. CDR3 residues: CASRESIANYGYTF. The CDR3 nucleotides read TGTGCCAGCCGGGAGTCTATAGCTAACTATGGCTACACCTTC.

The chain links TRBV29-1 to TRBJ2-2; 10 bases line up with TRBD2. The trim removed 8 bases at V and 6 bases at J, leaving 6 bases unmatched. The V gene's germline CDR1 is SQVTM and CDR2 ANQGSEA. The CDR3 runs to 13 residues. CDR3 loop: CSTSGGAAGELFF. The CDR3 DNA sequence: TGCAGCACCAGCGGGGGGGCTGCCGGGGAGCTGTTTTTT.

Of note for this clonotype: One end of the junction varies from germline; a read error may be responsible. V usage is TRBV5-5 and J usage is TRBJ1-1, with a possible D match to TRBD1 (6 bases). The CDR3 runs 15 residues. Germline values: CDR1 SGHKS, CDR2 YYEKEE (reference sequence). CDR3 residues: CASSLTQGPLTEAFF. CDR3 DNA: TGCGCCAGCAGCTTAACACAGGGCCCACTTACTGAAGCTTTCTTT.

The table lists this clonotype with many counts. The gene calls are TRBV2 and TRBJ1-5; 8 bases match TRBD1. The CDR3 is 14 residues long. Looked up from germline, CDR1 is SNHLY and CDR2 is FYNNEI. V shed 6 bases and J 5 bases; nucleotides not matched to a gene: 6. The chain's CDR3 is CASSAGQGDQPQHF. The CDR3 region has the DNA TGTGCCAGCAGCGCCGGACAGGGCGATCAGCCCCAGCATTTT.

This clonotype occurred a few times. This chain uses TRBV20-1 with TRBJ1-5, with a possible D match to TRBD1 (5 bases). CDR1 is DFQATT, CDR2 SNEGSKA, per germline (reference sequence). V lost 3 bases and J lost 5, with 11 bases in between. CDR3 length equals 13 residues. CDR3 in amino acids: CSASRGTYQPQHF. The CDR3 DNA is TGCAGTGCTAGTCGGGGCACCTATCAGCCCCAGCATTTT.

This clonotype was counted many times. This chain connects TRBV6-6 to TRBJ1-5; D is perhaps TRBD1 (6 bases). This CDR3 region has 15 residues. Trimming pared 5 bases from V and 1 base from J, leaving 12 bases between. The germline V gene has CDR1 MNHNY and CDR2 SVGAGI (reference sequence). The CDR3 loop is CASSVQGLSNQPQHF. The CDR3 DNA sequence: TGTGCCAGCAGTGTCCAGGGGTTGAGCAATCAGCCCCAGCATTTT.

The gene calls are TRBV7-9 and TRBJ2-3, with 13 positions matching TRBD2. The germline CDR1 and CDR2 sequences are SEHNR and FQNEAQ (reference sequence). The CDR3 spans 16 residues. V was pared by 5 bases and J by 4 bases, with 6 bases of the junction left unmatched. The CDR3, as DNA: TGTGCCAGCAGCCTAGGGACTAGCGGGACAGCAGATACGCAGTATTTT. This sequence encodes CASSLGTSGTADTQYF.

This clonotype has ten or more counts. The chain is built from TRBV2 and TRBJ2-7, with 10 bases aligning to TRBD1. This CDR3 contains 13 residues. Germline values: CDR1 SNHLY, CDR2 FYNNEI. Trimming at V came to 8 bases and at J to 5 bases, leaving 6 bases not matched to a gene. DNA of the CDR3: TGTGCCAGCCCGGGACAGGGGATCGACGAGCAGTACTTC. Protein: CASPGQGIDEQYF.

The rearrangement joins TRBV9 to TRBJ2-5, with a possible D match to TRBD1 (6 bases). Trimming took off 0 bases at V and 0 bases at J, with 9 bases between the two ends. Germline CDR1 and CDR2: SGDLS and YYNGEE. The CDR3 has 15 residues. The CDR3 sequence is CASSVGTANQETQYF. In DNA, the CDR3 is TGTGCCAGCAGCGTAGGGACAGCGAACCAAGAGACCCAGTACTTC.

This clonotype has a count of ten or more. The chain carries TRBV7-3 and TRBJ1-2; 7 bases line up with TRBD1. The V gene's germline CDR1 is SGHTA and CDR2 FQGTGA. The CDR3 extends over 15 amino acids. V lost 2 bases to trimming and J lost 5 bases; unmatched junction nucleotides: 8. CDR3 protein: CASSLDGRGGYGYTF. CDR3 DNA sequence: TGTGCCAGCAGCTTAGACGGCAGGGGGGGATATGGCTACACCTTC.

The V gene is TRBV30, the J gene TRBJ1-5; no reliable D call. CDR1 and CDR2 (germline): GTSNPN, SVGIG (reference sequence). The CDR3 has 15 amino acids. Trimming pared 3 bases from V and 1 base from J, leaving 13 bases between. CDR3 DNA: TGTGCCTGGAGCCGGACCGGCTTAAGCAATCAGCCCCAGCATTTT. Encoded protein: CAWSRTGLSNQPQHF.

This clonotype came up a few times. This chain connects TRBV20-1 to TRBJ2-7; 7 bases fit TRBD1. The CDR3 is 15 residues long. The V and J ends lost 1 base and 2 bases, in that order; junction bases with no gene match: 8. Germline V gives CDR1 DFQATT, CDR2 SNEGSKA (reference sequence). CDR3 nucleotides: TGCAGTGCTAGAGGGGACAGCCAATCCCCCTACGAGCAGTACTTC. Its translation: CSARGDSQSPYEQYF.

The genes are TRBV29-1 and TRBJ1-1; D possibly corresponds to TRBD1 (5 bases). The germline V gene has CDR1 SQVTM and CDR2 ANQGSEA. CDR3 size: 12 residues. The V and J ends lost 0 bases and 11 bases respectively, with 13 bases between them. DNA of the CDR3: TGCAGCGTTGAAGACGGTATCGGGACTGCTTTCTTT. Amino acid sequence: CSVEDGIGTAFF.

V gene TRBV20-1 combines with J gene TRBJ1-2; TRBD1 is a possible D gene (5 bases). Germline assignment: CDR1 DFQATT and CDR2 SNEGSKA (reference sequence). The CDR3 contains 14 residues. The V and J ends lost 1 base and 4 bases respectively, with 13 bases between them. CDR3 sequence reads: CSARAPRVSYGYTF. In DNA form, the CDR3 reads TGCAGTGCTAGAGCCCCCAGGGTCTCCTATGGCTACACCTTC.

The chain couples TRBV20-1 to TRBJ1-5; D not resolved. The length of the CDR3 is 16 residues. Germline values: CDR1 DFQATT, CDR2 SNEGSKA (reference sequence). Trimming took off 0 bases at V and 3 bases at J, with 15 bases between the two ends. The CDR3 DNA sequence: TGCAGTGCTAGAGACGCGGGTATACCCGACAATCAGCCCCAGCATTTT. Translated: CSARDAGIPDNQPQHF.

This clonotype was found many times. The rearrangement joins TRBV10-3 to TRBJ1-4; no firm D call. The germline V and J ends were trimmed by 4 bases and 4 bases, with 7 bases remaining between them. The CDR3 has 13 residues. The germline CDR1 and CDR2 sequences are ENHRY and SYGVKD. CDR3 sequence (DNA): TGTGCCATCAGTGTGAGCAGTAATGAAAAACTGTTTTTT. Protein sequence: CAISVSSNEKLFF.

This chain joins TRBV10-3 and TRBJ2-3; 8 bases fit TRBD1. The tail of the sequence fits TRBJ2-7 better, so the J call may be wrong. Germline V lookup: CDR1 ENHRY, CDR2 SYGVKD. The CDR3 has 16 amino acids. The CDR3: CAISPGTGSSTDTQYF. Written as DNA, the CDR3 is TGTGCCATCAGTCCCGGGACAGGTTCTAGCACAGATACGCAGTACTTC.

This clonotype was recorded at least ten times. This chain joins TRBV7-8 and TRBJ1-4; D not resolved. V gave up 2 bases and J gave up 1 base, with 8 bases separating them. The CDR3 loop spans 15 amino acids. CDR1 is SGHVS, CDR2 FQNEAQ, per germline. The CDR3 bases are TGTGCCAGCAGCTTATTTCCGGGAACTAATGAAAAACTGTTTTTT. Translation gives CASSLFPGTNEKLFF.

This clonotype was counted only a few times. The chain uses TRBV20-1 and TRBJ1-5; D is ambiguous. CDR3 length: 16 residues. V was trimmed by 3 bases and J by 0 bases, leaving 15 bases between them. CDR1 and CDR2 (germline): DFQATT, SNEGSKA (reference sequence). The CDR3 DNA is TGCAGTGCTAGCGTGCCTGATGGGGATAGCAATCAGCCCCAGCATTTT. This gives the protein CSASVPDGDSNQPQHF.

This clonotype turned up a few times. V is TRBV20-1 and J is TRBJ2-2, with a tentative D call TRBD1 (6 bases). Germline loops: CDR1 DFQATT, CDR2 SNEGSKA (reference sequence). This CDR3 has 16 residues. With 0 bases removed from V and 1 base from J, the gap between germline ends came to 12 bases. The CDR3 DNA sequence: TGCAGTGCTAGAGATCGAGGGGGTCTGAACACCGGGGAGCTGTTTTTT. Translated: CSARDRGGLNTGELFF.